This T cell receptor (beta chain) was sequenced during a study of shared clonotypes between healthy human individuals. Whole-study context: CD4 naive and memory got three plates each, CD8 naive two, CD8 memory one. Study-level results: Among a handful of donors, approximately 5.4% of naive CD4 clonotypes were found in common. Non-shared clonotypes had lower generation probabilities than those shared by all four donors.

With regard to this clone: The target antigen is unknown.

Generated by immunoSEQ multiplex PCR, the TCRdb table keeps only in-frame clones and is missing some. The sample includes around 600,000 clones, around 97% of them seen just once. CDR3 length: 16 amino acids. Germline CDR1 is MNHNY and CDR2 is SVGAGI (reference sequence). With V trimmed by 4 bases and J by 3 bases, 10 bases remained unmatched. The genes are TRBV6-6 and TRBJ2-7; 9 bases align to TRBD1. This sequence was found in a woman aged 30 to 39 in good health. The sample comprised naive CD4+ T cells sorted from blood. Subset of the sample: CD45RA+ positively selected. The CDR3 reads CASSSNRGQLVYEQYF. CDR3 coding DNA: TGTGCCAGCAGTTCAAACAGGGGGCAACTAGTCTACGAGCAGTACTTC.